This T cell receptor beta chain was obtained from a study of T cell repertoires in cytomegalovirus infection. The wider study: Both CMV infection and a matching HLA type were indicated by public TCR beta signatures.

This clonotype was counted ten times or more. Its target is unknown. TCRdb ran MiXCR on the reads and lists one entry per CDR3 protein. The sample has hundreds of thousands of distinct CDR3 sequences, around a third seen once. The junction had 5 bases not matched to a gene; V was cut back by 4 bases and J by 1 base. The CDR3 is 15 residues long. Germline loops: CDR1 SSHAT, CDR2 FNYEAQ (reference sequence). The source of this sequence is a human donor in good health (CMV status not recorded). Some clones in this sample may be carry-over from other donors' samples. The sample in question was cultured PBMCs, obtained from culture after CMV antigen stimulation. The chain joins TRBV7-7 to TRBJ2-5; 8 nucleotides align to TRBD1. CDR3 nucleotides: TGTGCCAGCAGCTACTCCGGGACAGGCCAAGAGACCCAGTACTTC. Protein sequence: CASSYSGTGQETQYF.